The next 22 T cell receptor beta chains were all read from a single sample in a study of blood T cell repertoires in COVID-19 (dated by TCRdb to 2020 to 2022). Receptor libraries were prepared by the immunoSEQ multiplex PCR assay. Held by TCRdb, this immuneACCESS table contains in-frame sequences only and omits some clones. Under half of the omission traces to an unresolved V gene where checked; the cause of the rest is unknown. The sample includes 120,000 to 150,000 clones, with 70% to 90% observed a single time. The leading ten clones occupy about 5.6% of the sample. Sequencing was performed on peripheral blood. The receptors shown here come from a human donor in a cohort sampled during active COVID-19.

This clone appeared once. The gene calls are TRBV2 and TRBJ2-3, with TRBD2 identical over 8 bases. CDR1 and CDR2 from the germline V gene are SNHLY and FYNNEI. The CDR3 is 15 residues long. J gave up 0 bases and V 5 bases, and 4 bases lay outside the gene matches. DNA for the CDR3: TGTGCCAGCAGTCCGAGCGGGGGCAGCACAGATACGCAGTATTTT. Encoded protein: CASSPSGGSTDTQYF.

The J gene is TRBJ2-7, the V gene TRBV27; TRBD1 agrees at 7 bases. CDR3 length equals 14 residues. V lost 3 bases, J lost 4 bases, and 6 bases stayed unmatched. The germline V gene encodes CDR1 MNHEY and CDR2 SMNVEV (reference sequence). This CDR3 reads CASSLGQLTYEQYF. The CDR3 DNA reads TGTGCCAGCAGTTTGGGACAGCTAACTTACGAGCAGTACTTC.

V gene TRBV4-2 combines with J gene TRBJ1-3; no clear D. Trimming left V 1 base short and J 0 bases short, with 10 bases between. CDR1 and CDR2 from the germline V gene are LGHNA and YNFKEQ. CDR3 length equals 16 residues. Here the CDR3 DNA reads TGTGCCAGCAGCCAAGGCCTCGGGTACTCTGGAAACACCATATATTTT. Translated, it gives CASSQGLGYSGNTIYF.

The rearrangement joins TRBV28 to TRBJ2-2; the D gene is possibly TRBD2 (6 bases). This CDR3 region has 14 residues. Looked up from germline, CDR1 is MDHEN and CDR2 is SYDVKM. Deletions cut 8 bases from V and 0 bases from J, with 10 bases between. In nucleotides, the CDR3 is TGTGCCAGCCTCGGCGGGGCGAACACCGGGGAGCTGTTTTTT. Encoded protein: CASLGGANTGELFF.

The chain carries TRBV5-5 and TRBJ1-6; no clear D. Trimming cost V 1 base and J 9 bases, with 11 bases left between them. The CDR3 sequence is 14 residues long. CDR1 and CDR2 (germline): SGHKS, YYEKEE (reference sequence). CDR3 sequence reads: CASSLRREGSPLHF. The CDR3, as DNA: TGTGCCAGCAGCTTGAGACGGGAGGGTTCACCCCTCCACTTT.

This clone has just a few counts. This chain links TRBV19 with TRBJ1-5; D is uncertain. The germline V and J ends were trimmed by 3 bases and 10 bases, with 19 bases remaining between them. CDR3 length: 15 amino acids. Germline V gene sequence: CDR1 LNHDA, CDR2 SQIVND (reference sequence). This CDR3 is CASSITEIAISPQHF. The DNA for the CDR3 is TGTGCCAGTAGTATCACGGAAATAGCAATCAGCCCCCAGCATTTT.

The V gene is TRBV12-5, the J gene TRBJ2-2, with D unresolved. Germline CDR1 reads LGHNT; CDR2 reads FRNRAP. The V end lost 1 base, the J end lost 6 bases, and 9 bases lay between the germline ends. The CDR3 has 14 amino acids. The chain's CDR3 is CASGLGFQSGELFF. The CDR3, as DNA: TGTGCTAGTGGTTTGGGGTTTCAGTCCGGGGAGCTGTTTTTT.

This clone has only a few counts. This sequence joins TRBV20-1 and TRBJ1-1; D is unclear. CDR1 and CDR2 (germline): DFQATT, SNEGSKA (reference sequence). The CDR3 totals 11 residues. Trimming took off 3 bases at V and 9 bases at J, with 11 bases between the two ends. CDR3 sequence: CSASPAGKAFF. CDR3 bases: TGCAGTGCTAGTCCGGCGGGGAAAGCTTTCTTT.

This chain joins TRBV28 and TRBJ1-5, with TRBD1 identical over 9 bases. Looked up from germline, CDR1 is MDHEN and CDR2 is SYDVKM. Trimming removed 2 bases from V and 7 bases from J; junction bases left unmatched: 9. CDR3 length equals 16 residues. The CDR3 loop is CASSLGTGPSWQPQHF. The CDR3 DNA follows: TGTGCCAGCAGTTTAGGGACAGGGCCCTCCTGGCAGCCCCAGCATTTT.

The J gene is TRBJ2-3, the V gene TRBV7-2; 9 bases match TRBD1. The germline CDR1 and CDR2 sequences are SGHTA and FQGNSA. This CDR3 spans 15 amino acids. V shed 4 bases and J 1 base; nucleotides not matched to a gene: 3. CDR3 sequence: CASSSRQGGTDTQYF. The CDR3 bases are TGTGCCAGCAGCTCCCGACAGGGGGGCACAGATACGCAGTATTTT. Based on the CDR3 plus reference TRBV7-2 and TRBJ2-3, the full variable domain is GAGVSQSPSNKVTEKGKDVELRCDPISGHTALYWYRQSLGQGLEFLIYFQGNSAPDKSGLPSDRFSAERTGGSVSTLTIQRTQQEDSAVYLCASSSRQGGTDTQYFGPGTRLTVL.

The chain joins TRBV21-1 to TRBJ1-1; the DNA was not compared with TRBD1, the D call given in the table. TRBV21-1 is assigned pseudogene status. The CDR3 extends over 14 amino acids. CDR3 sequence (DNA): TGTGCCAGCAGCTTAGTACCCGGACAGGAAGAAGCTTTCTTT. Protein: CASSLVPGQEEAFF.

This clone was observed a single time. Mismatch with germline at one junction end may stem from a read error. J is TRBJ2-2 and V is TRBV7-7; no clear D. Germline-derived CDR1 and CDR2 are SSHAT and FNYEAQ (reference sequence). This CDR3 region has 15 residues. The CDR3 here is CASSPSSLDAGELFF. For the CDR3, the DNA is TGTGCTAGCAGCCCCTCTAGTCTCGACGCCGGGGAGCTGTTTTTT.

A few counts support this clone. The rearrangement uses TRBV9 and TRBJ2-2; maybe TRBD1 (5 bases). The CDR3 covers 14 residues. Trimming shortened V by 0 bases and J by 6 bases, and 9 bases separated the two germline ends. The germline gives CDR1 SGDLS, CDR2 YYNGEE. The CDR3 region has the DNA TGTGCCAGCAGCGTAGGGCAGGGCCCCGGGGAGCTGTTTTTT. Amino acids: CASSVGQGPGELFF.

The chain carries TRBV18 and TRBJ1-1, with 8 nucleotides matching TRBD1. V lost 4 bases, J lost 8 bases, and 6 bases stayed unmatched. Germline-derived CDR1 and CDR2 are KGHSH and LQKENI. The CDR3 extends over 13 amino acids. CDR3 coding DNA: TGTGCCAGCTCACTTTCCCGGGACAGGGAAGCTTTCTTT. Translated, it gives CASSLSRDREAFF. Full variable domain (missing parts from reference TRBV18 and TRBJ1-1): NAGVMQNPRHLVRRRGQEARLRCSPMKGHSHVYWYRQLPEEGLKFMVYLQKENIIDESGMPKERFSAEFPKEGPSILRIQQVVRGDSAAYFCASSLSRDREAFFGQGTRLTVV.

The chain couples TRBV6-5 to TRBJ2-7, with 11 bases lining up with TRBD1. The V and J ends lost 6 bases and 7 bases, in that order; junction bases with no gene match: 8. This CDR3 is built from 14 residues. Germline CDR1 and CDR2: MNHEY and SVGAGI. The CDR3 sequence is CASSQDRGRREQYF. The CDR3 coding sequence is TGTGCCAGCAGCCAGGACAGGGGGCGGAGGGAGCAGTACTTC.

V usage is TRBV19 and J usage is TRBJ1-2; 7 positions agree with TRBD1. Germline loops: CDR1 LNHDA, CDR2 SQIVND (reference sequence). The CDR3 is 17 amino acids. The V gene end was trimmed by 4 bases and the J gene end by 1 base; junction bases not matched to a gene: 12. For the CDR3, the DNA is TGTGCCAGTAGTACCCTCCCCTCGACAGGGAGTAACTATGGCTACACCTTC. Its protein is CASSTLPSTGSNYGYTF.

The rearrangement joins TRBV30 to TRBJ2-5, with 8 bases identical to TRBD1. Germline V lookup: CDR1 GTSNPN, CDR2 SVGIG (reference sequence). After removal of 4 bases from V and 0 bases from J, the junction contained 7 bases not matched to a gene. CDR3 size: 15 residues. The CDR3 coding sequence is TGTGCCTGGATTCGAAACAGGGGGTACCAAGAGACCCAGTACTTC. This translates into CAWIRNRGYQETQYF.

The chain recombines TRBV28 with TRBJ2-3; 9 bases map to TRBD2. Germline V gives CDR1 MDHEN, CDR2 SYDVKM. With V trimmed by 4 bases and J by 2 bases, 10 bases remained unmatched. The CDR3 loop spans 17 amino acids. For the CDR3, the DNA is TGTGCCAGCAGTTCCTCCGGACTAGCGCCTCTCACAGATACGCAGTATTTT. Its protein is CASSSSGLAPLTDTQYF.

V and J are TRBV5-8 and TRBJ2-7; 9 nucleotides align to TRBD2. The CDR3 has 14 amino acids. J lost 3 bases, V lost 4 bases, and 5 bases had no gene match. Germline loops: CDR1 SGHTS, CDR2 YDEGEE. The CDR3 region is CASSLGLAVYEQYF. The CDR3 DNA sequence: TGTGCCAGCAGCCTGGGACTAGCCGTCTACGAGCAGTACTTC. The full variable domain, in which reference TRBV5-8 and TRBJ2-7 provide the parts outside the CDR3, is EAGVTQSPTHLIKTRGQQATLRCSPISGHTSVYWYQQALGLGLQFLLWYDEGEERNRGNFPPRFSGRQFPNYSSELNVNALELEDSALYLCASSLGLAVYEQYFGPGTRLTVT.

V and J are TRBV5-4 and TRBJ1-2; 8 bases agree with TRBD1. CDR1 and CDR2 from the germline V gene are SGHNT and YYREEE (reference sequence). J was trimmed by 4 bases and V by 2 bases; bases with no gene match: 4. CDR3 length equals 14 residues. The DNA of the CDR3 is TGTGCCAGCAGCTTCGACAGGGGCTCCTATGGCTACACCTTC. Translating gives CASSFDRGSYGYTF.

This clone was counted a few times. The rearrangement joins TRBV25-1 to TRBJ2-1; D uncertain. Germline assignment: CDR1 MGHDK and CDR2 SYGVNS. Trimming stripped 5 bases from V and 12 bases from J, with 20 bases between. CDR3 size: 14 residues. The CDR3 region has the DNA TGTGCCAGCAGTCATCATTCGCAACAGTCCCGGCAGTTCTTC. This encodes CASSHHSQQSRQFF. Looking up the rest from reference TRBV25-1 and TRBJ2-1 gives the full variable domain: EADIYQTPRYLVIGTGKKITLECSQTMGHDKMYWYQQDPGMELHLIHYSYGVNSTEKGDLSSESTVSRIRTEHFPLTLESARPSHTSQYLCASSHHSQQSRQFFGPGTRLTVL.

V and J are TRBV7-2 and TRBJ1-6; D may be TRBD1 (5 bases). This CDR3 region has 13 residues. Trimming removed 5 bases from V and 7 bases from J, with 9 bases in between. Germline V CDR1 and CDR2: SGHTA, FQGNSA. The CDR3 region has the DNA TGTGCCAGCAGCCCAAGACAGAATTCACCCCTCCACTTT. Protein sequence: CASSPRQNSPLHF.